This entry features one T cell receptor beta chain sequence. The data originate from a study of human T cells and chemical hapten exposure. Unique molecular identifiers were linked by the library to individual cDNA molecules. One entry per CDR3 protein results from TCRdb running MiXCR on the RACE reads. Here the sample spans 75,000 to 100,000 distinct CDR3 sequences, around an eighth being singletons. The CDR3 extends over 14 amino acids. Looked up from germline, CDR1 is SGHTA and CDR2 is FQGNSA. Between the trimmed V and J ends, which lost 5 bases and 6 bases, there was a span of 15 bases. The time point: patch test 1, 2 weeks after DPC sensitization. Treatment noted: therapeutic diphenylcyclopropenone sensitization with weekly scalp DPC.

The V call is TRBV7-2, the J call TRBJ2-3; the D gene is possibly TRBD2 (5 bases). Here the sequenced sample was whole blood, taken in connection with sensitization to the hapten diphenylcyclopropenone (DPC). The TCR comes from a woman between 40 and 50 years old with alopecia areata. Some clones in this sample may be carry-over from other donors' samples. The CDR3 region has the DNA TGTGCCAGCAGCCTCAGCGGAGCCGCCGATACGCAGTATTTT. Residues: CASSLSGAADTQYF.